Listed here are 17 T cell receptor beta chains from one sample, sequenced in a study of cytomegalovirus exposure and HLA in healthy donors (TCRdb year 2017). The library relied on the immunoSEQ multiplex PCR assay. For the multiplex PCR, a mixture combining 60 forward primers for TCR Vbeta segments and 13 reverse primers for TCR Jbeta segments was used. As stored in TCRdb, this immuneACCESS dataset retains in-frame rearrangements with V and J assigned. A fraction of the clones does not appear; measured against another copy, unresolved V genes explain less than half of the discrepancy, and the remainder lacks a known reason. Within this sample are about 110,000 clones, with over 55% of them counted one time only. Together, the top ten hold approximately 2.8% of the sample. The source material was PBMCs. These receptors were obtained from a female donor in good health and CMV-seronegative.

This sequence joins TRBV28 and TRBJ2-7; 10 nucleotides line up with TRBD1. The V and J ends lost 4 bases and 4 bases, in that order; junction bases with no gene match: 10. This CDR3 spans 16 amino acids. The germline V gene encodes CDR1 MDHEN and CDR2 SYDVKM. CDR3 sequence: CASSSLYRDRGYEQYF. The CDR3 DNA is TGTGCCAGCAGTTCCCTATACCGGGACAGGGGTTACGAGCAGTACTTC.

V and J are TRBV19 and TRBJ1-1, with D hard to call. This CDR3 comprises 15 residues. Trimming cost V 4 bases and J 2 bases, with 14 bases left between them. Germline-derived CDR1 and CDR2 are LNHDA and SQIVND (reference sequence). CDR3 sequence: CASSNRQLTNTEAFF. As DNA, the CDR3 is TGTGCCAGTAGTAACCGACAATTAACTAACACTGAAGCTTTCTTT.

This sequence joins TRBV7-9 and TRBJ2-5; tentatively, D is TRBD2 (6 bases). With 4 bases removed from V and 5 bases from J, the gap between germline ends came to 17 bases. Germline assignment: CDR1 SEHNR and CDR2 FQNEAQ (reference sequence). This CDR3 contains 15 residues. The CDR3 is CASSSSRETGETQYF. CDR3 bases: TGTGCCAGCAGCTCATCCCGGGAGACCGGGGAGACCCAGTACTTC.

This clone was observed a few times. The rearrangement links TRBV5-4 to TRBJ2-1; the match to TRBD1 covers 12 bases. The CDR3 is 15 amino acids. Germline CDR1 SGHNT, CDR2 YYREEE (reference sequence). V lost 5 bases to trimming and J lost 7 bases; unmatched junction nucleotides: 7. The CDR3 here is CASRTGQGAGNEQFF. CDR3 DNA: TGTGCCAGCAGGACGGGACAGGGGGCTGGTAATGAGCAGTTCTTC.

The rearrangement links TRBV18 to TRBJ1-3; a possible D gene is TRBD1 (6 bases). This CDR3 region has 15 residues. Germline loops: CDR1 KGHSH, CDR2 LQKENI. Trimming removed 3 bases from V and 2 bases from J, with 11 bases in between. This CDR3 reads CASSPLTGTGNTIYF. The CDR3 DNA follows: TGTGCCAGCTCACCGCTCACAGGGACTGGAAACACCATATATTTT.

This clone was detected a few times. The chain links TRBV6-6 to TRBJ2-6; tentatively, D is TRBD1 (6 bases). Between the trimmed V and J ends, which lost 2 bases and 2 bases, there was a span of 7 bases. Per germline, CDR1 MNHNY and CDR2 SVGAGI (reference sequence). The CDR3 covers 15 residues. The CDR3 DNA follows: TGTGCCAGCAGTTACGCAGGGGCTGGGGCCAACGTCCTGACTTTC. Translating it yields CASSYAGAGANVLTF.

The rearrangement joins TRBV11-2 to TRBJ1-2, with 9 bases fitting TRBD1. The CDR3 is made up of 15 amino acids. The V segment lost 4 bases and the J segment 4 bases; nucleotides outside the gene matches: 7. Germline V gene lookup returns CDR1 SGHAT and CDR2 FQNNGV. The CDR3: CASSSPGQGSYGYTF. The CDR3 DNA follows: TGTGCCAGCAGCTCCCCGGGACAGGGAAGCTATGGCTACACCTTC.

The CDR3 spells CASSPNGRGHMGDIQYF. The CDR3 DNA is TGCGCCAGCAGCCCCAACGGCAGGGGGCATATGGGAGACATTCAGTACTTC. The chain uses TRBV5-1 and TRBJ2-4, with 8 bases lining up with TRBD1. CDR3 length equals 17 residues. Per germline, CDR1 SGHRS and CDR2 YFSETQ. The V and J ends lost 4 bases and 8 bases, in that order; junction bases with no gene match: 17.

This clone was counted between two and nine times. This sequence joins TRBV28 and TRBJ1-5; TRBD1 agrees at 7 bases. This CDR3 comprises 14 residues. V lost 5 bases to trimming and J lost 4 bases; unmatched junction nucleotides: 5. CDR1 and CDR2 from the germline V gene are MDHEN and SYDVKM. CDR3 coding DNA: TGTGCCAGCAGTCGGGGACAGTCGAATCAGCCCCAGCATTTT. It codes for CASSRGQSNQPQHF.

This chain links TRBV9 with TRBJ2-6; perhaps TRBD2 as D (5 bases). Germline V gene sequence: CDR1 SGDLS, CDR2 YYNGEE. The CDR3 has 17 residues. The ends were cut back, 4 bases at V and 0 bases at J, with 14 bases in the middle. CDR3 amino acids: CASSPRTGSSGANVLTF. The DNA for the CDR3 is TGTGCCAGCAGCCCCCGGACGGGAAGCTCTGGGGCCAACGTCCTGACTTTC.

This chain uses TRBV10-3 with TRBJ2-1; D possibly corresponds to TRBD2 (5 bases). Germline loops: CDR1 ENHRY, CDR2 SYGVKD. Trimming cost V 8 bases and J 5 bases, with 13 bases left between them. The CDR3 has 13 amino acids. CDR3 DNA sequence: TGTGCCATCGCTCTAGAGGAGGACAATGAGCAGTTCTTC. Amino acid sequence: CAIALEEDNEQFF.

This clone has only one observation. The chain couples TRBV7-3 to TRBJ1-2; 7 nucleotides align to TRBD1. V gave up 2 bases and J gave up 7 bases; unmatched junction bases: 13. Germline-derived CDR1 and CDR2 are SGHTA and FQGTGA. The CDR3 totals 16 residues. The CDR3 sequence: CASSLVGGVDLGGYTF. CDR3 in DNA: TGTGCCAGCAGCTTAGTAGGGGGCGTGGACCTAGGTGGCTACACCTTC.

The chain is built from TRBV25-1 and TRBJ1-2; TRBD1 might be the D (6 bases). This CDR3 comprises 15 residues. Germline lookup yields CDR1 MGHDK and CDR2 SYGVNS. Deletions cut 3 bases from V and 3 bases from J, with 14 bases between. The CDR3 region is CASSDRQAGDYGYTF. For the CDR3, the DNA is TGTGCCAGCAGTGATCGACAGGCCGGGGACTATGGCTACACCTTC.

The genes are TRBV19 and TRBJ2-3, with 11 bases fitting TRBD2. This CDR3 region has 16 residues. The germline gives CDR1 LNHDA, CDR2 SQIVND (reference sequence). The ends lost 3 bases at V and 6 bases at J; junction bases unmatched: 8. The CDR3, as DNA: TGTGCCAGTAGTATGGCGGCTAGCGGGAGGAGGGATACGCAGTATTTT. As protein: CASSMAASGRRDTQYF.

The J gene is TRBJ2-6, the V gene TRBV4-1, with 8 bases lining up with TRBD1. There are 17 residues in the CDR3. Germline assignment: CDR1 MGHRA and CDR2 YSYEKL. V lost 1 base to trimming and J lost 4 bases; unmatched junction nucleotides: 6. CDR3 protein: CASSQGYRGSGANVLTF. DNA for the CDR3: TGCGCCAGCAGCCAAGGCTACAGGGGGTCGGGGGCCAACGTCCTGACTTTC.

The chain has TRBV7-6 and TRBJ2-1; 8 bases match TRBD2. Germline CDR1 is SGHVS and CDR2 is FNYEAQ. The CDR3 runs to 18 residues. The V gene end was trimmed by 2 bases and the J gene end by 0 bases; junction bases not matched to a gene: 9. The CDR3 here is CASSLMGGGRPSYNEQFF. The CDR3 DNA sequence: TGTGCCAGCAGCTTAATGGGCGGGGGGCGGCCCTCCTACAATGAGCAGTTCTTC.

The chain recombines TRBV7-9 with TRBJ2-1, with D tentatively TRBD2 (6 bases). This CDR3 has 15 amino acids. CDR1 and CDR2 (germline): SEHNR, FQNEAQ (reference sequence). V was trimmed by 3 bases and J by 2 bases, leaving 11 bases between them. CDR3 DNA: TGTGCCAGCAGCTTGGGCGGGAAGCCCTACAATGAGCAGTTCTTC. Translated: CASSLGGKPYNEQFF.